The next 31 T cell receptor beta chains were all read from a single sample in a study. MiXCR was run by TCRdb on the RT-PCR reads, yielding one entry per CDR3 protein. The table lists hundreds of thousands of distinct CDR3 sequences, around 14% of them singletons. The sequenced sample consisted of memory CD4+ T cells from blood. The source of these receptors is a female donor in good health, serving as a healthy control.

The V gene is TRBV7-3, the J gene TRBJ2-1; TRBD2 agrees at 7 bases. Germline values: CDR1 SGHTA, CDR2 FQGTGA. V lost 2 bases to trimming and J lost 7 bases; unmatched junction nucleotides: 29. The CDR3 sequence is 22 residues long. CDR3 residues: CASSLPHLPTRRESDVGNEQFF. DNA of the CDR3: TGTGCCAGCAGCTTACCCCATCTACCGACCAGGCGGGAGTCTGATGTCGGAAATGAGCAGTTCTTC.

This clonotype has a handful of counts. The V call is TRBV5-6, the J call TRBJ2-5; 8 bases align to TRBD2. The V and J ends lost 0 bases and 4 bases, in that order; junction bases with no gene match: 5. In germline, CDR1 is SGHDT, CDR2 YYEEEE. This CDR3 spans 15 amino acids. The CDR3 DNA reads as TGTGCCAGCAGCTTGGAGCGGGGGTTAACAGAGACCCAGTACTTC. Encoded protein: CASSLERGLTETQYF. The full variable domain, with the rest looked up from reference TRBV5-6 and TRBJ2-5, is DAGVTQSPTHLIKTRGQQVTLRCSPKSGHDTVSWYQQALGQGPQFIFQYYEEEERQRGNFPDRFSGHQFPNYSSELNVNALLLGDSALYLCASSLERGLTETQYFGPGTRLLVL.

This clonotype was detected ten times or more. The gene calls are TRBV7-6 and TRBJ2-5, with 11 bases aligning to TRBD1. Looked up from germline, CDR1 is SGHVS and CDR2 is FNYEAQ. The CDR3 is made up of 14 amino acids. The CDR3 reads CAVAGQGAYETQYF. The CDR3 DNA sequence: TGTGCGGTCGCTGGACAGGGGGCTTATGAGACCCAGTACTTC.

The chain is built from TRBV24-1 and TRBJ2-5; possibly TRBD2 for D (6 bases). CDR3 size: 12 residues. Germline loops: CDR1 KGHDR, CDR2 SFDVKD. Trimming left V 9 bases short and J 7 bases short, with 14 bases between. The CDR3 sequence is CATSPGGGTQYF. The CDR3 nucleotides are TGTGCCACCTCACCCGGGGGTGGGACCCAGTACTTC.

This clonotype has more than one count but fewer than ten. The CDR3 DNA reads as TGCGCCAGCAGCTTGTTTGGGGGCGAGAACGAGCAGTACTTC. Its translation is CASSLFGGENEQYF. The rearrangement uses TRBV5-1 and TRBJ2-7, with D perhaps TRBD1 (6 bases). V lost 1 base and J 5 bases, leaving 13 bases between the germline ends. Germline V lookup: CDR1 SGHRS, CDR2 YFSETQ. The CDR3 consists of 14 residues.

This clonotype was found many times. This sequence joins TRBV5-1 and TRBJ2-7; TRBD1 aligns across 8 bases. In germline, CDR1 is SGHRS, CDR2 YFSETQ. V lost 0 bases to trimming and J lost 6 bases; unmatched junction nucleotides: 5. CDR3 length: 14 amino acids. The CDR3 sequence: CASSLGSTGGEQYF. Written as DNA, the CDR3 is TGCGCCAGCAGCTTGGGGAGTACAGGGGGCGAGCAGTACTTC.

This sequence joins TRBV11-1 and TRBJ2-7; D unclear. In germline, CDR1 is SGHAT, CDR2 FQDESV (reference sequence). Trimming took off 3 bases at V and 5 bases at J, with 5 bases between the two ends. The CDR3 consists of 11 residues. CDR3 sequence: CASSFFDEQYF. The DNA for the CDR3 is TGTGCCAGCAGCTTCTTTGACGAGCAGTACTTC.

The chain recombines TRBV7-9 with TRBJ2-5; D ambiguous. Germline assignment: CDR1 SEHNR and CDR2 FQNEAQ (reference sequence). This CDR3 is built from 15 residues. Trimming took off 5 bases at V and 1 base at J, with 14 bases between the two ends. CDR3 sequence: CASSLSRRTQETQYF. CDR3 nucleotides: TGTGCCAGCAGCCTCAGTCGTAGGACCCAAGAGACCCAGTACTTC.

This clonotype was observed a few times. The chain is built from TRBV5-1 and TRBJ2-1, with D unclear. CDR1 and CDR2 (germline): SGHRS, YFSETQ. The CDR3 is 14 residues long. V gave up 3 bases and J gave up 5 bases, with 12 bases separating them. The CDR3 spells CASSYGDTHNEQFF. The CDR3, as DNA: TGCGCCAGCAGCTATGGTGACACCCACAATGAGCAGTTCTTC.

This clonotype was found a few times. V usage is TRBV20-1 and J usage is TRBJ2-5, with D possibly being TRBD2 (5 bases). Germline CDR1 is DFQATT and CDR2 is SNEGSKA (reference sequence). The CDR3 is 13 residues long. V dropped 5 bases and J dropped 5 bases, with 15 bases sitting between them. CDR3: CSAPRFTGETQYF. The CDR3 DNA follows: TGCAGTGCTCCCCGTTTTACGGGGGAGACCCAGTACTTC.

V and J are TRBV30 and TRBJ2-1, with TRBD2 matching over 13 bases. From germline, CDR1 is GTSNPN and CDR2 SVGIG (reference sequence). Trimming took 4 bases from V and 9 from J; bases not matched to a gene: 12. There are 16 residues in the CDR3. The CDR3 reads CAWTPGTSGKSGEQFF. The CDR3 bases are TGTGCCTGGACTCCCGGGACTAGCGGGAAATCTGGTGAGCAGTTCTTC.

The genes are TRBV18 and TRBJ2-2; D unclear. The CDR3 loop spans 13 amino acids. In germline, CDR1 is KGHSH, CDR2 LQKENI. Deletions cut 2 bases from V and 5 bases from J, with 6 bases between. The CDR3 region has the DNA TGTGCCAGCTCACCAATTGGAACCGGGGAGCTGTTTTTT. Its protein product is CASSPIGTGELFF.

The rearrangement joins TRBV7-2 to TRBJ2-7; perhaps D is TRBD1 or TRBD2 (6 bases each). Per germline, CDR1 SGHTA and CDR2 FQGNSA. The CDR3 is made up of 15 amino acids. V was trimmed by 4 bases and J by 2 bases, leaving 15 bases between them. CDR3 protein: CASSSHPGGAYEQYF. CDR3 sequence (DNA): TGTGCCAGCAGCTCGCACCCCGGGGGCGCCTACGAGCAGTACTTC.

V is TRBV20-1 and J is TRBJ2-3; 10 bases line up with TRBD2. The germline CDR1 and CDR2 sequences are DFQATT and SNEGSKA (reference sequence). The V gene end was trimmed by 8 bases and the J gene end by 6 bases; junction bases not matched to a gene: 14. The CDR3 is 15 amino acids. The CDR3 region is CSNLGSSGRLDTQYF. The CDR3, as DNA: TGCAGTAACCTAGGTAGTAGCGGGAGGTTGGATACGCAGTATTTT.

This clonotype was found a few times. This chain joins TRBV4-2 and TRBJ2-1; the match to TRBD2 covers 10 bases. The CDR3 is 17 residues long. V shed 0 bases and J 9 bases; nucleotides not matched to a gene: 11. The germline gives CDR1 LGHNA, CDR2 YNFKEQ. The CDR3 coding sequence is TGTGCCAGCAGCCAAGAAGGGCTAGCGGGAGTGGGTAGTGAGCAGTTCTTC. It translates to CASSQEGLAGVGSEQFF.

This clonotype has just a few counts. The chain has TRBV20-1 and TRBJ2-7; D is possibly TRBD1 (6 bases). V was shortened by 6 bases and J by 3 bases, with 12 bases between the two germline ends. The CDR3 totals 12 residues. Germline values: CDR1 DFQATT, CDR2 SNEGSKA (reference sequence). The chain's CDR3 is CSALQGYYEQYF. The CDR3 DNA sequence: TGCAGTGCGTTACAGGGTTACTACGAGCAGTACTTC.

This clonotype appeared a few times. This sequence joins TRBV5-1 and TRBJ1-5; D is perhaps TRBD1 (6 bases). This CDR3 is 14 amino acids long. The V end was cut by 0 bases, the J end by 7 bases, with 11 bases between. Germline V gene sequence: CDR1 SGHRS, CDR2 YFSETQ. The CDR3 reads CASSLDGGPQPQHF. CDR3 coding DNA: TGCGCCAGCAGCTTGGATGGGGGCCCACAGCCCCAGCATTTT.

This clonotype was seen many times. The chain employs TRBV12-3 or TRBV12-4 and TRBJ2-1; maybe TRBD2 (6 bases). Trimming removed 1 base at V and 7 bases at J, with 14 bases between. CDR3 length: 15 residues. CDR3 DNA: TGTGCCAGCAGTTTAGGCGCCCCGGGGGTGAATGAGCAGTTCTTC. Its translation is CASSLGAPGVNEQFF.

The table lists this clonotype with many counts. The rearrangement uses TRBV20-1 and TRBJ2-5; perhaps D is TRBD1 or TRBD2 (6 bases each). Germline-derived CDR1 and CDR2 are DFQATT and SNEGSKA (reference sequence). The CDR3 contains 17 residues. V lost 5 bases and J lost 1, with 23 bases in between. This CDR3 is CSAYVPEGGAFQETQYF. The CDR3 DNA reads TGCAGTGCTTACGTTCCGGAGGGGGGCGCTTTCCAAGAGACCCAGTACTTC.

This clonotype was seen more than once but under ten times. The CDR3: CASSSGQTTDTQYF. The CDR3 DNA sequence: TGTGCCAGCAGTTCGGGACAGACCACAGATACGCAGTATTTT. The chain is built from TRBV28 and TRBJ2-3; 7 bases line up with TRBD1. The ends lost 4 bases at V and 2 bases at J; junction bases unmatched: 3. CDR1 MDHEN and CDR2 SYDVKM come from the germline V gene. This CDR3 is built from 14 residues.

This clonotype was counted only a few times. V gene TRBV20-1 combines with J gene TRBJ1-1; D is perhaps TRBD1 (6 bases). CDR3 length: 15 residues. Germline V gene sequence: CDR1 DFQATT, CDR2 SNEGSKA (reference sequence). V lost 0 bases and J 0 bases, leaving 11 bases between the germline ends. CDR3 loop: CSARDGQQVNTEAFF. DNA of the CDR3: TGCAGTGCTAGAGATGGACAGCAGGTGAACACTGAAGCTTTCTTT.

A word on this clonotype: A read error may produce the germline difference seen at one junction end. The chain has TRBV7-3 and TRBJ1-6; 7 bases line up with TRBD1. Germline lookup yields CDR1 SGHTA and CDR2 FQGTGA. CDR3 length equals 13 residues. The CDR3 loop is CASSPQGNSPFHF. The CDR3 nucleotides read TGTGCCAGCAGCCCACAGGGGAATTCACCCTTCCACTTT.

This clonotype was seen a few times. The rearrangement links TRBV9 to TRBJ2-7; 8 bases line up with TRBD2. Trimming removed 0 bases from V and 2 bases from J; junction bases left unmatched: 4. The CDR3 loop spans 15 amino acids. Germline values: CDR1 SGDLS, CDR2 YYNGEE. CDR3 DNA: TGTGCCAGCAGCGTAGGGGTTAGCGGGACCTACGAGCAGTACTTC. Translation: CASSVGVSGTYEQYF.

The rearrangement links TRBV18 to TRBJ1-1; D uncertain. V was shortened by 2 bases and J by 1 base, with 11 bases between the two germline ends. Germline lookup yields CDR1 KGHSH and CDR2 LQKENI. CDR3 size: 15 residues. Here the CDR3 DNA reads TGTGCCAGCTCACCATCGAGCACTGCGAACACTGAAGCTTTCTTT. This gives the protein CASSPSSTANTEAFF. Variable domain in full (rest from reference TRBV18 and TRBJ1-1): NAGVMQNPRHLVRRRGQEARLRCSPMKGHSHVYWYRQLPEEGLKFMVYLQKENIIDESGMPKERFSAEFPKEGPSILRIQQVVRGDSAAYFCASSPSSTANTEAFFGQGTRLTVV.

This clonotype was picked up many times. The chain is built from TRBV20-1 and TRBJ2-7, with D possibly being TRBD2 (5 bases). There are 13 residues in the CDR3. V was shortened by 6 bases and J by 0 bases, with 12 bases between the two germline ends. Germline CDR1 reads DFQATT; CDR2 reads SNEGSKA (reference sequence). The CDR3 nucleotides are TGCAGTGCCGGAGGTAGGAGCTCCTACGAGCAGTACTTC. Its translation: CSAGGRSSYEQYF.

The CDR3 DNA follows: TGTGCCAGCAGCTTGTTTGTTGGCCAAGAGACCCAGTACTTC. Translating gives CASSLFVGQETQYF. The chain is built from TRBV5-5 and TRBJ2-5; D is uncertain. The length of the CDR3 is 14 residues. The V gene lost 1 base and the J gene lost 1 base, with 8 bases spanning the gap. CDR1 is SGHKS and CDR2 is YYEKEE in the germline V gene (reference sequence).

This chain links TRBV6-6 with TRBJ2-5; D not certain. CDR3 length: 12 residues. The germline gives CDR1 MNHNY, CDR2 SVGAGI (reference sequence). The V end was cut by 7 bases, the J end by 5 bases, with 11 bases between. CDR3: CASIGAGETQYF. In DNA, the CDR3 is TGTGCCAGCATTGGAGCAGGCGAGACCCAGTACTTC.

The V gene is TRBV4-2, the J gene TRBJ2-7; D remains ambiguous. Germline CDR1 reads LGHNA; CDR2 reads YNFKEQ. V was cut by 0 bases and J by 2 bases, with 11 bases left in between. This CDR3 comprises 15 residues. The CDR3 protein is CASSQEDATTYEQYF. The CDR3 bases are TGTGCCAGCAGCCAAGAAGACGCAACTACCTACGAGCAGTACTTC.

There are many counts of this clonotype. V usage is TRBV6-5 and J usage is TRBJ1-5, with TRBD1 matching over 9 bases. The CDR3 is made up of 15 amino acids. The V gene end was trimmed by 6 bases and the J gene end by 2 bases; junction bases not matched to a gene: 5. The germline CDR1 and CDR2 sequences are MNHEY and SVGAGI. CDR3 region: CASSSGTGRNQPQHF. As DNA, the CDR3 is TGTGCCAGCAGCTCCGGGACAGGGCGCAATCAGCCCCAGCATTTT.

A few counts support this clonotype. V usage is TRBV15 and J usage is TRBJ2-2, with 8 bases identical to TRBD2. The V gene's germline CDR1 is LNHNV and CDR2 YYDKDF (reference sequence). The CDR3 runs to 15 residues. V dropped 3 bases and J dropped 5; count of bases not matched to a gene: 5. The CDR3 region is CATSSTGGPTGELFF. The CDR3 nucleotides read TGTGCCACCAGCAGTACGGGAGGGCCGACCGGGGAGCTGTTTTTT.

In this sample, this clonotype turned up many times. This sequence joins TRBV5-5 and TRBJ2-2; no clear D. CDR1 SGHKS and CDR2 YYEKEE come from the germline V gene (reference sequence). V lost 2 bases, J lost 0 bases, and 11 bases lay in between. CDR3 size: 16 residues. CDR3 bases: TGTGCCAGCAGCTTAAGGGTCGGTACGAACACCGGGGAGCTGTTTTTT. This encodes CASSLRVGTNTGELFF.